This TCR beta chain stems from a study of CD8+ T cells in alopecia areata. Overall study: Treatment comprised oral tofacitinib, 5 to 10 mg twice daily, in treated patients.

The CDR3 has 14 amino acids. From germline, CDR1 is LNHDA and CDR2 SQIVND (reference sequence). J lost 6 bases, V lost 6 bases, and 4 bases had no gene match. In its sample, this clone was seen a few times. Once RNA had been extracted, it was reverse transcribed into cDNA to act as the sequencing template. TCRdb's table, derived via immunoSEQ multiplex PCR, lists solely in-frame clones and lacks some. The sample has about 190,000 clones, 60% seen once. Treatment: oral pan-JAK inhibitor, 5-10 mg twice daily. The material sequenced was CD4+ T cells sorted from blood, taken at week 24, from a patient treated with tofacitinib. This chain joins TRBV19 and TRBJ2-2; 10 bases are shared with TRBD1. The origin of this receptor is a human donor with alopecia areata. CDR3 protein: CASRGDRGAGELFF. CDR3 coding DNA: TGTGCCAGTAGGGGGGACAGGGGTGCCGGGGAGCTGTTTTTT.